Listed below are T cell receptor beta chains from one sample, sequenced in a study of blood T cell repertoires in COVID-19. Clones were read by immunoSEQ multiplex PCR, and TCRdb kept only the in-frame ones, dropping some. Seen here are 25,000 to 35,000 clones, 85% to 90% observed once, and the top ten hold 4.9%. The sample was peripheral blood. The receptors were gathered from a man between 65 and 80 years old with active COVID-19. The CDR3 runs from the conserved cysteine through the conserved F or W. D genes are given only for firm matches. Rows may omit the clone size; those that give it use once, few, many or a size class.

CASGGGGGVGETQYF	TGTGCCAGCGGGGGAGGAGGGGGCGTCGGTGAGACCCAGTACTTC	NA	NA	TRBJ2-5	TRBV3-1/TRBV3-2	15
CASTRGGQGINYGYTF	TGTGCCAGCACCCGGGGGGGACAGGGGATTAACTATGGCTACACCTTC	TRBD1	few	TRBJ1-2	TRBV25-1	16
CASRRTGGSGQPQHF	TGTGCCAGCAGAAGGACAGGGGGTTCGGGTCAGCCCCAGCATTTT	TRBD1	NA	TRBJ1-5	TRBV6-5	15
CAYRTGSYEQYF	TGTGCCTACCGCACGGGGTCCTACGAGCAGTACTTC	NA	few	TRBJ2-7	TRBV30	12
CASSVGQGSETQYF	TGCGCCAGCAGCGTCGGACAGGGGTCAGAGACCCAGTACTTC	TRBD1	NA	TRBJ2-5	TRBV5-1	14
CASSLEPLGANTGELFF	TGCGCCAGCAGCTTGGAGCCCCTCGGGGCGAACACCGGGGAGCTGTTTTTT	NA	NA	TRBJ2-2	TRBV5-1	17
CASKGSGFSTDTQYF	TGTGCCAGCAAAGGGAGTGGTTTCAGCACAGATACGCAGTATTTT	NA	NA	TRBJ2-3	TRBV2	15
CASSTSHNYEQYF	TGTGCCAGTAGTACGAGCCATAACTACGAGCAGTACTTC	NA	NA	TRBJ2-7	TRBV19	13
CASSQAGQTYEQYF	TGCGCCAGCAGCCAAGCGGGACAGACCTACGAGCAGTACTTC	TRBD1	NA	TRBJ2-7	TRBV4-1	14
CASSSDRVAEAFF	TGTGCCAGCAGCTCAGACAGGGTGGCTGAAGCTTTCTTT	TRBD1	once	TRBJ1-1	TRBV7-2	13
CASSLAGQGLETQYF	TGTGCCAGCAGCTTAGCGGGACAGGGTTTAGAGACCCAGTACTTC	TRBD1	NA	TRBJ2-5	TRBV7-8	15
CAISRTGSGNTIYF	TGTGCCATCAGCCGGACAGGGAGTGGAAACACCATATATTTT	TRBD1	NA	TRBJ1-3	TRBV10-3	14
CSATDREGTNEKLFF	TGCAGTGCTACTGACAGGGAAGGAACTAATGAAAAACTGTTTTTT	TRBD1	NA	TRBJ1-4	TRBV20-1	15
CAINSGGATDTQYF	TGTGCCATCAATAGCGGGGGGGCCACAGATACGCAGTATTTT	TRBD2	NA	TRBJ2-3	TRBV10-3	14
CASSRSGGNEQFF	TGTGCCAGCAGTCGTTCGGGGGGGAATGAGCAGTTCTTC	TRBD2	NA	TRBJ2-1	TRBV27	13
CASSDFSAGQVPLEAFF	TGTGCCAGCAGTGATTTCTCTGCGGGACAGGTTCCGCTTGAAGCTTTCTTT	TRBD1	NA	TRBJ1-1	TRBV2	17